The next 25 T cell receptor beta chains were all read from a single sample in a study of neurological immune-mediated disorders. TCRdb re-analysed the 5' RACE reads in MiXCR, keeping a single row per CDR3 protein. The table shows more than 70,000 distinct CDR3 sequences, with under 13% occurring only once. Sequencing was carried out using PBMCs. Source of these receptors: a man aged 40-50 years in good health.

This clonotype was observed many times. The chain joins TRBV6-5 to TRBJ1-4; maybe TRBD1 (5 bases). Trimming removed 2 bases at V and 5 bases at J, with 12 bases between. The CDR3 spans 15 residues. The germline V gene encodes CDR1 MNHEY and CDR2 SVGAGI. CDR3 sequence (DNA): TGTGCCAGCAGTTACGGCGGGGCCCTCAATGAAAAACTGTTTTTT. Translated, it gives CASSYGGALNEKLFF.

The sample holds many counts of this clonotype. The chain employs TRBV6-4 and TRBJ1-6; D is uncertain. With 8 bases removed from V and 4 bases from J, the gap between germline ends came to 12 bases. The germline V gene encodes CDR1 MRHNA and CDR2 SNTAGT. The CDR3 has 14 residues. CDR3 residues: CASRSSGYNSPLHF. As DNA, the CDR3 is TGTGCCAGCCGGTCTAGCGGTTATAATTCACCCCTCCACTTT.

The V call is TRBV15, the J call TRBJ2-1, with 11 positions matching TRBD2. This CDR3 spans 16 amino acids. Germline V lookup: CDR1 LNHNV, CDR2 YYDKDF (reference sequence). V was pared by 1 base and J by 7 bases, with 6 bases of the junction left unmatched. The CDR3 coding sequence is TGTGCCACCAGCAGAGGCTTTAGCGGGAGGGCTAATGAGCAGTTCTTC. It is translated as CATSRGFSGRANEQFF.

This clonotype was detected many times. V is TRBV5-5 and J is TRBJ2-2, with TRBD1 identical over 7 bases. V lost 4 bases to trimming and J lost 4 bases; unmatched junction nucleotides: 7. CDR3 length: 15 amino acids. CDR1 is SGHKS and CDR2 is YYEKEE in the germline V gene (reference sequence). CDR3 protein: CASSPTGFLTGELFF. The CDR3 DNA sequence: TGTGCCAGCAGCCCGACAGGGTTTCTCACCGGGGAGCTGTTTTTT.

Many counts were recorded for this clonotype. The J gene is TRBJ2-7, the V gene TRBV7-2; TRBD1 might be the D (6 bases). The CDR3 is 13 amino acids. Germline-derived CDR1 and CDR2 are SGHTA and FQGNSA. V dropped 5 bases and J dropped 6 bases, with 14 bases sitting between them. The CDR3 DNA reads as TGTGCCAGCAGCCCCCTGATGGGGGCCGAGCAGTACTTC. It codes for CASSPLMGAEQYF.

This clonotype was seen at least ten times. J is TRBJ1-4 and V is TRBV20-1; a possible D gene is TRBD1 (5 bases). The germline V and J ends were trimmed by 3 bases and 7 bases, with 15 bases remaining between them. In germline, CDR1 is DFQATT, CDR2 SNEGSKA (reference sequence). The CDR3 has 14 amino acids. Here the CDR3 DNA reads TGCAGTGCTAGGAACAGGTTAACGGGTGAAAAACTGTTTTTT. Translating it yields CSARNRLTGEKLFF.

In its sample, this clonotype was seen many times. The rearrangement links TRBV20-1 to TRBJ2-7, with TRBD1 matching over 10 bases. J was trimmed by 5 bases and V by 6 bases; bases with no gene match: 7. The CDR3 is 13 amino acids. CDR1 is DFQATT, CDR2 SNEGSKA, per germline (reference sequence). The CDR3 nucleotides read TGCAGTGCGACCGGGACAGGGGTAAACGAGCAGTACTTC. It is translated as CSATGTGVNEQYF.

There are many counts of this clonotype. This rearrangement joins TRBV6-1 to TRBJ2-7; D call uncertain. The CDR3 runs 11 residues. Germline CDR1 is MNHNS and CDR2 is SASEGT. The V and J ends lost 6 bases and 9 bases respectively, with 12 bases between them. The CDR3 here is CASREMLGQYF. The CDR3 DNA sequence: TGTGCCAGCAGGGAGATGCTGGGGCAGTACTTC.

This clonotype was observed at least ten times. The rearrangement uses TRBV18 and TRBJ1-1, with TRBD1 as a possible D gene (6 bases). The CDR3 loop spans 13 amino acids. Germline CDR1 and CDR2: KGHSH and LQKENI. The V end was cut by 4 bases, the J end by 4 bases, with 10 bases between. The CDR3 sequence: CASSRGGGTEAFF. The CDR3, as DNA: TGTGCCAGCTCACGGGGGGGCGGCACTGAAGCTTTCTTT.

This clonotype has at least ten counts. The V and J genes are TRBV5-1 and TRBJ2-3; a possible D gene is TRBD1 (6 bases). The V end lost 2 bases, the J end lost 5 bases, and 9 bases lay between the germline ends. This CDR3 contains 13 residues. CDR1 is SGHRS and CDR2 is YFSETQ in the germline V gene. The CDR3 bases are TGCGCCAGCAGCTTTGGGGGCCTAGATACGCAGTATTTT. Translating gives CASSFGGLDTQYF.

This clonotype was recorded at least ten times. Here the CDR3 reads CASLRTSGSYNEQFF. CDR3 in DNA: TGTGCCAGCCTCAGGACTAGCGGGTCTTACAATGAGCAGTTCTTC. The chain links TRBV28 to TRBJ2-1; 11 nucleotides match TRBD2. The CDR3 runs 15 residues. Germline CDR1 MDHEN, CDR2 SYDVKM. Trimming took 8 bases from V and 4 from J; bases not matched to a gene: 7.

This clonotype was seen ten or more times. The rearrangement joins TRBV5-1 to TRBJ1-4, with D possibly being TRBD1 (6 bases). This CDR3 spans 13 amino acids. Germline loops: CDR1 SGHRS, CDR2 YFSETQ. V shed 0 bases and J shed 8 bases, with 8 bases lying between them. CDR3 in amino acids: CASSLAQGEKLFF. The CDR3 region has the DNA TGCGCCAGCAGCTTGGCCCAGGGGGAAAAACTGTTTTTT. Together with reference TRBV5-1 and TRBJ1-4, the CDR3 gives the full variable domain: KAGVTQTPRYLIKTRGQQVTLSCSPISGHRSVSWYQQTPGQGLQFLFEYFSETQRNKGNFPGRFSGRQFSNSRSEMNVSTLELGDSALYLCASSLAQGEKLFFGSGTQLSVL.

The chain links TRBV5-1 to TRBJ2-1; 12 bases map to TRBD2. CDR1 is SGHRS, CDR2 YFSETQ, per germline. V lost 3 bases to trimming and J lost 5 bases; unmatched junction nucleotides: 9. The CDR3 is made up of 17 amino acids. CDR3 sequence reads: CASSSLSSGGANNEQFF. The DNA for the CDR3 is TGCGCCAGCAGCTCCCTGTCTAGCGGGGGGGCGAACAATGAGCAGTTCTTC.

In its sample, this clonotype was seen many times. The V call is TRBV5-5, the J call TRBJ1-2; TRBD1 aligns across 8 bases. This CDR3 comprises 15 residues. The germline CDR1 and CDR2 sequences are SGHKS and YYEKEE (reference sequence). V lost 4 bases to trimming and J lost 7 bases; unmatched junction nucleotides: 12. CDR3 protein: CASSLPQGAIGGYTF. DNA of the CDR3: TGTGCCAGCAGCCTACCCCAGGGGGCCATCGGTGGCTACACCTTC.

The table lists this clonotype with many counts. CDR3 in amino acids: CASSFLIGRTEAFF. The CDR3 DNA reads as TGTGCCAGCAGCTTTTTAATCGGGAGAACTGAAGCTTTCTTT. This chain links TRBV5-5 with TRBJ1-1; no clear D. Germline assignment: CDR1 SGHKS and CDR2 YYEKEE (reference sequence). This CDR3 is built from 14 residues. The V gene lost 2 bases and the J gene lost 5 bases, with 13 bases spanning the gap. Complete variable domain (other parts from reference TRBV5-5 and TRBJ1-1): DAGVTQSPTHLIKTRGQQVTLRCSPISGHKSVSWYQQVLGQGPQFIFQYYEKEERGRGNFPDRFSARQFPNYSSELNVNALLLGDSALYLCASSFLIGRTEAFFGQGTRLTVV.

This clonotype appeared many times. The DNA for the CDR3 is TGTGCCAGCAGTGGGGACAGTGGGGTGGCTTTCTTT. It is translated as CASSGDSGVAFF. This chain links TRBV2 with TRBJ1-1; TRBD1 agrees at 7 bases. After removal of 4 bases from V and 11 bases from J, the junction contained 7 bases not matched to a gene. Germline loops: CDR1 SNHLY, CDR2 FYNNEI. There are 12 residues in the CDR3.

There are many counts of this clonotype. The chain joins TRBV5-1 to TRBJ2-5, with 9 positions matching TRBD1. The CDR3 extends over 13 amino acids. Trimming removed 0 bases from V and 9 bases from J; junction bases left unmatched: 3. Germline V gene lookup returns CDR1 SGHRS and CDR2 YFSETQ. DNA for the CDR3: TGCGCCAGCAGCTTGGGACAGGGGGAGGCCCAGTACTTC. Translating gives CASSLGQGEAQYF.

This clonotype was counted ten times or more. CDR3 residues: CATSRDHETQYF. As DNA, the CDR3 is TGTGCCACCAGCAGAGATCACGAGACCCAGTACTTC. J is TRBJ2-5 and V is TRBV15; D not resolved. Per the germline V gene, CDR1 is LNHNV and CDR2 is YYDKDF (reference sequence). The CDR3 spans 12 residues. V was pared by 0 bases and J by 5 bases, with 4 bases between.

This clonotype was detected ten times or more. The chain carries TRBV5-1 and TRBJ1-2; D is undetermined. The V and J ends lost 4 bases and 3 bases respectively, with 7 bases between them. CDR1 and CDR2 from the germline V gene are SGHRS and YFSETQ. The CDR3 is 12 amino acids. The CDR3: CASSASDYGYTF. The CDR3 DNA reads as TGCGCCAGCAGCGCGTCAGACTATGGCTACACCTTC.

As to this clonotype: This may be a read error: a much more frequent sequence differs by one nucleotide. The gene calls are TRBV7-9 and TRBJ2-3; D uncertain. The CDR3 runs 14 residues. Looked up from germline, CDR1 is SEHNR and CDR2 is FQNEAQ (reference sequence). CDR3 protein: CSSSFWAFTDTQYF. CDR3 nucleotide sequence: TGTTCCAGCAGCTTTTGGGCCTTCACAGATACGCAGTATTTT.

This clonotype was recorded at least ten times. This sequence joins TRBV28 and TRBJ1-5; 7 bases are shared with TRBD1. Germline CDR1 and CDR2: MDHEN and SYDVKM. This CDR3 spans 16 amino acids. Germline trimming cut 1 base from V and 4 bases from J; bases unmatched to any gene: 7. The CDR3 loop reads CASSLSSSGGNQPQHF. CDR3 coding DNA: TGTGCCAGCAGTTTATCGTCGTCAGGGGGTAATCAGCCCCAGCATTTT. Using reference TRBV28 and TRBJ1-5 for the parts outside the CDR3, the full variable domain is DVKVTQSSRYLVKRTGEKVFLECVQDMDHENMFWYRQDPGLGLRLIYFSYDVKMKEKGDIPEGYSVSREKKERFSLILESASTNQTSMYLCASSLSSSGGNQPQHFGDGTRLSIL.

This clonotype occurred many times. This rearrangement joins TRBV7-3 to TRBJ2-3, with no clear D. The germline V gene has CDR1 SGHTA and CDR2 FQGTGA. V lost 2 bases and J 0 bases, leaving 12 bases between the germline ends. This CDR3 has 16 residues. For the CDR3, the DNA is TGTGCCAGCAGCTTACAACCCGCGACTAGCACAGATACGCAGTATTTT. It yields the protein CASSLQPATSTDTQYF.

This clonotype was picked up many times. The chain recombines TRBV5-1 with TRBJ2-3, with D unresolved. The CDR3 extends over 15 amino acids. V lost 2 bases and J 2 bases, leaving 12 bases between the germline ends. CDR1 is SGHRS, CDR2 YFSETQ, per germline. Here the CDR3 reads CASSLTGAYTDTQYF. The CDR3 nucleotides read TGCGCCAGCAGCTTAACCGGAGCGTACACAGATACGCAGTATTTT.

Ten or more counts support this clonotype. The V gene is TRBV7-2, the J gene TRBJ2-1, with 7 bases lining up with TRBD1. CDR3 length equals 14 residues. V lost 5 bases and J lost 4; bases outside the gene matches: 5. The V gene's germline CDR1 is SGHTA and CDR2 FQGNSA. The CDR3 is CASSRLGQYNEQFF. The DNA of the CDR3 is TGTGCCAGCAGCCGTCTGGGACAGTACAATGAGCAGTTCTTC. Looking up the rest from reference TRBV7-2 and TRBJ2-1 gives the full variable domain: GAGVSQSPSNKVTEKGKDVELRCDPISGHTALYWYRQSLGQGLEFLIYFQGNSAPDKSGLPSDRFSAERTGGSVSTLTIQRTQQEDSAVYLCASSRLGQYNEQFFGPGTRLTVL.

Ten or more counts support this clonotype. The chain joins TRBV28 to TRBJ2-4; D is unresolved. Deletions cut 3 bases from V and 0 bases from J, with 9 bases between. This CDR3 region has 15 residues. Looked up from germline, CDR1 is MDHEN and CDR2 is SYDVKM. The CDR3 here is CASSFARLAKNIQYF. In DNA, the CDR3 is TGTGCCAGCAGTTTCGCGCGATTAGCCAAAAACATTCAGTACTTC.